The entry below gives a single TCR beta chain sequence along with its context. This CDR3 region has 10 residues. Per germline, CDR1 ENHRY and CDR2 SYGVKD. Unmatched junction bases numbered 3, after V lost 6 bases and J lost 11 bases. The record originates from a study of CD8 T cells in Susac syndrome. After extraction with the RNeasy kit, roughly 0.45 to 1 ug of the RNA was reverse transcribed using random hexamers. The method of amplification for TCR beta CDR3 was immunoSEQ multiplex PCR, covering 54 Vbeta and 13 Jbeta. TCRdb called the immunoSEQ multiplex PCR reads again in MiXCR, with one record for every CDR3 protein. The data hold about 210,000 distinct CDR3 sequences, with 85% to 95% observed a single time. Blood CD8+ and CD4+ T cells underwent high-throughput TCR beta sequencing.

The clonotype comes from a human donor in good health. The genes are TRBV10-3 and TRBJ1-2; TRBD1 matches at 7 bases. Sequencing was carried out using CD4+ T cells from PBMCs. The CDR3 region has the DNA TGTGCCATCAGGGGGGACAGATACACCTTC. It is translated as CAIRGDRYTF.